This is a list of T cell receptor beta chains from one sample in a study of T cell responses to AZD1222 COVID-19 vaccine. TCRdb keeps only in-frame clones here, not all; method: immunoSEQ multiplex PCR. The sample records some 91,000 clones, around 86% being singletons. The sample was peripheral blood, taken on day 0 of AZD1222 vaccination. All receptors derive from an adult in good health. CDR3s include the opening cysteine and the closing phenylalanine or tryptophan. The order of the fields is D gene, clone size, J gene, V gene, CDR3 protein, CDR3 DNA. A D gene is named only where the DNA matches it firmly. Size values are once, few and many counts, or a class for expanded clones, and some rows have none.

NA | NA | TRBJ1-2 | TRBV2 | CASSTHDSYGYTF | TGTGCCAGCAGTACCCACGACAGCTATGGCTACACCTTC
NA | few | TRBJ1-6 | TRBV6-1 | CASSEVGYASLHF | TGTGCCAGCAGTGAAGTAGGATACGCTTCCCTCCACTTT
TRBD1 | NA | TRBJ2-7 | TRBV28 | CASHETGDEQYF | TGTGCCAGCCATGAGACAGGGGATGAGCAGTACTTC
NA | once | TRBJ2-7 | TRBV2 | CASSEAPGNRGYEQYF | TGTGCCAGCAGTGAAGCCCCAGGTAACCGCGGGTACGAGCAGTACTTC
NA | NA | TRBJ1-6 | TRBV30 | CAWNRQSSYNSPLHF | TGTGCCTGGAACAGACAGAGCTCCTATAATTCACCCCTCCACTTT
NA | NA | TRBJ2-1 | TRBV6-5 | CASWGGTGVSGQFF | TGTGCCAGTTGGGGAGGGACAGGAGTGTCTGGGCAGTTCTTC
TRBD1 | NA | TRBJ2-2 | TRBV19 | CASNQGDRGPGELFF | TGTGCCAGTAACCAGGGGGACAGGGGTCCCGGGGAGCTGTTTTTT
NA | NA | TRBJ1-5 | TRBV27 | CASSLIGGNQPQHF | TGTGCCAGCAGTTTAATAGGGGGCAATCAGCCCCAGCATTTT
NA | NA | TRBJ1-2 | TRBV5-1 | CASSRGADGYTF | TGCGCCAGCAGCAGGGGCGCGGATGGCTACACCTTC
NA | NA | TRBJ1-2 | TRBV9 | CASSPGDFGVYGYTF | TGTGCCAGCAGCCCCGGGGATTTTGGGGTTTATGGCTACACCTTC
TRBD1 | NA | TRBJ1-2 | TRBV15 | CATSPDRASSYGYTF | TGTGCCACCAGCCCCGACAGGGCGTCATCCTATGGCTACACCTTC
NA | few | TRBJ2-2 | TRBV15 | CATSRGTVEMRTGELFF | TGTGCCACCAGCAGAGGGACAGTCGAGATGAGGACCGGGGAGCTGTTTTTT
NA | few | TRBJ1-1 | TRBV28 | CASSLVGRTEAFF | TGTGCCAGCAGTTTAGTCGGAAGGACTGAAGCTTTCTTT
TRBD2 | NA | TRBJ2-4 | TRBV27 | CASSLTAIPGGFQNIQYF | TGTGCCAGCAGTTTAACGGCTATCCCGGGAGGGTTTCAAAACATTCAGTACTTC
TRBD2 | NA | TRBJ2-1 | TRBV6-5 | CASSFRAGTRSNEQFF | TGTGCCAGCAGTTTCAGGGCCGGGACTAGGTCCAATGAGCAGTTCTTC
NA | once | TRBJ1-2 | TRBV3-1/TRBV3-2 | CASSTGTAYGYTF | TGTGCCAGCAGCACGGGGACTGCCTATGGCTACACCTTC
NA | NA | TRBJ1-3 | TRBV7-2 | CASSLGGVTGNTIYF | TGTGCCAGCAGCTTAGGGGGCGTCACTGGAAACACCATATATTTT
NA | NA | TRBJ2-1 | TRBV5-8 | CASSLGGWGVRDNEQFF | TGTGCCAGCAGCTTGGGCGGGTGGGGGGTTCGCGACAATGAGCAGTTCTTC
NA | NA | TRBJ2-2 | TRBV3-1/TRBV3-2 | CASSQKTQGIVTGELFF | TGTGCCAGCAGCCAGAAGACACAGGGAATAGTCACCGGGGAGCTGTTTTTT
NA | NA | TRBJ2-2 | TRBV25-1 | CASSDWGLGELFF | TGTGCCAGCAGTGATTGGGGCCTCGGGGAGCTGTTTTTT
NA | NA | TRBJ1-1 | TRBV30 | CAWRRTNTEAFF | TGTGCCTGGAGACGTACGAACACTGAAGCTTTCTTT
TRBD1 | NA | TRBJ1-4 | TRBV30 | CAWRPGGQPHEKLFF | TGTGCCTGGAGACCAGGGGGACAGCCGCATGAAAAACTGTTTTTT
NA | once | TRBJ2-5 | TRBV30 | CAWSVRETQYF | TGTGCCTGGAGTGTCAGAGAGACCCAGTACTTC
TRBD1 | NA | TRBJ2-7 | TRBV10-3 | CASEDRSNLGYEQYF | TGTGCCTCGGAGGACAGGAGCAATCTGGGCTACGAGCAGTACTTC
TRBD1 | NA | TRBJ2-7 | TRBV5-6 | CASSLALTGYPEQYF | TGTGCCAGCAGCTTGGCCCTGACAGGGTACCCCGAGCAGTACTTC
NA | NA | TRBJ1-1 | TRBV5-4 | CASSFRGNTEAFF | TGTGCCAGCAGCTTCAGGGGGAACACTGAAGCTTTCTTT
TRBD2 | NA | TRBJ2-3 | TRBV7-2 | CASSLVRGGGTDTQYF | TGTGCCAGCAGCTTAGTGCGCGGGGGAGGGACAGATACGCAGTATTTT
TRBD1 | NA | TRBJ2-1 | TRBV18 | CASSPGTGRSYEQFF | TGTGCCAGCTCACCTGGGACAGGGAGATCGTATGAGCAGTTCTTC
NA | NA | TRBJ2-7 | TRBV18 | CASSPLSSYEQYF | TGTGCCAGCTCACCCCTCTCGAGCTACGAGCAGTACTTC
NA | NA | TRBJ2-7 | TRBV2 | CASSATQVWYEQYF | TGTGCCAGCAGTGCTACACAGGTCTGGTACGAGCAGTACTTC
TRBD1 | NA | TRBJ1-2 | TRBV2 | CASSPTGRGYTF | TGTGCCAGCAGCCCGACAGGGCGGGGCTACACCTTC
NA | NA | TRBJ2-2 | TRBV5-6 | CASSFTETTGELFF | TGTGCCAGCAGCTTCACAGAAACTACCGGGGAGCTGTTTTTT
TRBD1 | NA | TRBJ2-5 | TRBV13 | CATSGQTQETQYF | TGTGCCACCTCGGGACAGACCCAAGAGACCCAGTACTTC
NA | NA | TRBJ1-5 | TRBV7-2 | CASSLGGRDNQPQHF | TGTGCCAGCAGCTTAGGAGGGCGGGATAATCAGCCCCAGCATTTT
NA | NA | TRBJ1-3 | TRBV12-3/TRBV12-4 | CATHGTGNTIYF | TGTGCCACTCACGGGACTGGAAACACCATATATTTT
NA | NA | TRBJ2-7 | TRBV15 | CATSRGQFYEQYF | TGTGCCACCAGCAGAGGACAGTTCTACGAGCAGTACTTC
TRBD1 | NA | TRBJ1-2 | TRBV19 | CASSRTGINSQGYTF | TGTGCCAGTAGCAGGACAGGGATAAACTCTCAGGGCTACACCTTC
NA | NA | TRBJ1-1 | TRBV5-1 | CASSFDGPYTEAFF | TGCGCCAGCAGCTTCGACGGACCGTACACTGAAGCTTTCTTT
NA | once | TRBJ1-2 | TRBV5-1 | CASSLPSFRDDSGYTF | TGCGCCAGCAGCTTGCCGAGCTTCCGGGACGATAGTGGCTACACCTTC
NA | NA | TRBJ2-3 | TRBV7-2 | CASSSSYRDTDTQYF | TGTGCCAGCAGCTCCTCATACAGGGACACAGATACGCAGTATTTT
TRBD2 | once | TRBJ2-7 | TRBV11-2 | CASSSGLAAAYEQYF | TGTGCCAGCAGCTCGGGACTAGCGGCCGCCTACGAGCAGTACTTC
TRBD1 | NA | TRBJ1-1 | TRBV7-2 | CASSPGQGSWYTEAFF | TGTGCCAGCAGCCCGGGACAGGGGTCGTGGTACACTGAAGCTTTCTTT
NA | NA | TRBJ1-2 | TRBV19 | CASSSQTEYGYTF | TGTGCCAGTAGTAGCCAGACAGAGTATGGCTACACCTTC
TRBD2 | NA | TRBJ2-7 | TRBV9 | CASSVGLAGYEQYF | TGTGCCAGCAGCGTAGGACTAGCGGGCTACGAGCAGTACTTC
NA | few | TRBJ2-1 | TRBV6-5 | CASSYSNSYNEQFF | TGTGCCAGCAGTTACTCGAACAGCTACAATGAGCAGTTCTTC
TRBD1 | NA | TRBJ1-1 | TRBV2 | CASSDGRTGISEAFF | TGTGCCAGCAGTGATGGCCGGACAGGGATCTCTGAAGCTTTCTTT
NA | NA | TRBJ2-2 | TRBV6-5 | CASSYSQGANTGELFF | TGTGCCAGCAGTTACTCACAGGGCGCAAACACCGGGGAGCTGTTTTTT
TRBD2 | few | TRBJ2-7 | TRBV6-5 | CASSYLAGGRGDEQYF | TGTGCCAGCAGTTACTTAGCGGGGGGCCGGGGAGACGAGCAGTACTTC
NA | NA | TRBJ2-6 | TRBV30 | CAWSSPHSGANVLTF | TGTGCCTGGAGTTCCCCCCACTCTGGGGCCAACGTCCTGACTTTC
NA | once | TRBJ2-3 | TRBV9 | CASSVDGGLGGTQYF | TGTGCCAGCAGCGTAGACGGCGGGCTCGGGGGTACGCAGTATTTT
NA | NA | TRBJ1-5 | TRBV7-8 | CASSSRVSGQPQHF | TGTGCCAGCAGCTCGAGGGTATCAGGACAGCCCCAGCATTTT
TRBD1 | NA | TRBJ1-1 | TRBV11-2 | CASSSEGAVAFF | TGTGCCAGCAGCTCCGAGGGGGCAGTAGCTTTCTTT
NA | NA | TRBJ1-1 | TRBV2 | CASSAARMNTEAFF | TGTGCCAGCAGTGCCGCCCGGATGAACACTGAAGCTTTCTTT
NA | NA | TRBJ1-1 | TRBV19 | CASRPGPRTEAFF | TGTGCCAGTAGACCCGGGCCCCGAACTGAAGCTTTCTTT
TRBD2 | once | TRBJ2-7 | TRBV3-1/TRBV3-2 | CASSQAPLTSGASARRYF | TGTGCCAGCAGCCAAGCCCCTCTCACTAGCGGGGCTTCCGCACGGCGGTACTTC
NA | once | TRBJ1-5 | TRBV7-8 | CASSLASHRGGNQPQHF | TGTGCCAGCAGCTTAGCATCTCACCGCGGGGGCAATCAGCCCCAGCATTTT
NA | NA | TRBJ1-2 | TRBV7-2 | CASSFPQEDGYTF | TGTGCCAGCAGCTTCCCTCAGGAGGATGGCTACACCTTC
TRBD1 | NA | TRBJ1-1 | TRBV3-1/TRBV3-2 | CASSHGTGVDTEAFF | TGTGCCAGCAGCCACGGGACAGGGGTTGACACTGAAGCTTTCTTT
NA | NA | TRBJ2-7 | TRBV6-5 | CASSYQDSPYEQYF | TGTGCCAGCAGTTACCAGGACAGCCCCTACGAGCAGTACTTC